This T cell receptor (beta chain) came from a study of T cells after posttransplantation cyclophosphamide. This clone was seen at least ten times. Its antigen is unidentified. TCRdb's table, derived via immunoSEQ multiplex PCR, lists solely in-frame clones and lacks some. Listed for the sample are about 30,000 clones, none seen a single time. On the day of bone marrow donation, the related graft donor provided peripheral blood. Study outcomes and limitations: After PTCy, TRB diversity resembled that of CNI/methotrexate controls. Donor-recipient repertoire similarity was low at 1-2 months, rising over year one. Tissue-infiltrating T cells from skin or gut overlapped little with blood T cells.

V was trimmed by 7 bases and J by 2 bases, leaving 11 bases between them. The germline gives CDR1 SEHNR, CDR2 FQNEAQ (reference sequence). This CDR3 has 13 residues. Sequences were obtained from PBMCs. The chain is built from TRBV7-9 and TRBJ1-1; D is possibly TRBD1 (6 bases). This clonotype was obtained from a woman in her sixties or seventies in good health, CMV-negative, and a related stem cell transplant donor. The CDR3 spells CASTGTKNTEAFF. CDR3 DNA: TGTGCCAGCACCGGGACAAAAAACACTGAAGCTTTCTTT.